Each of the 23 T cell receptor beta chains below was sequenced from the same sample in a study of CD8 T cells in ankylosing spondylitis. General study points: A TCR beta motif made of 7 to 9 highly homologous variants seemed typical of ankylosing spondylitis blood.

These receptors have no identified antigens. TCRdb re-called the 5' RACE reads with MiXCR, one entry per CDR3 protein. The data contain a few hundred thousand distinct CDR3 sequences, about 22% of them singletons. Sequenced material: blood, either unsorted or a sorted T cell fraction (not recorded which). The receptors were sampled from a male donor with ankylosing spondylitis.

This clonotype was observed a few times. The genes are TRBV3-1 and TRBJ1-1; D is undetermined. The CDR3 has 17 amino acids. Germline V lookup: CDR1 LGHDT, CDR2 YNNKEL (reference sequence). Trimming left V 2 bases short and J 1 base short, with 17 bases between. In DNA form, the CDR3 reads TGTGCCAGCAGCCAATGGGTCTGGCCAGAACCGAACACTGAAGCTTTCTTT. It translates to CASSQWVWPEPNTEAFF.

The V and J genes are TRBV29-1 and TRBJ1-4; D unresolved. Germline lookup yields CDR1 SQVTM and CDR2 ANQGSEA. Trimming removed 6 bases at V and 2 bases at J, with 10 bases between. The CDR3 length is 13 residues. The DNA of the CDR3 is TGCAGCGTGGGGAAAAGGACTAATGAAAAACTGTTTTTT. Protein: CSVGKRTNEKLFF.

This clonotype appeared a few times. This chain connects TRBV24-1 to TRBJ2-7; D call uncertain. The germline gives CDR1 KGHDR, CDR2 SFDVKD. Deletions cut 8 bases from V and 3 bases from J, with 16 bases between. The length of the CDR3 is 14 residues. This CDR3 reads CATNSDLVHYEQYF. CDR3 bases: TGTGCCACCAATTCGGACCTAGTTCACTACGAGCAGTACTTC.

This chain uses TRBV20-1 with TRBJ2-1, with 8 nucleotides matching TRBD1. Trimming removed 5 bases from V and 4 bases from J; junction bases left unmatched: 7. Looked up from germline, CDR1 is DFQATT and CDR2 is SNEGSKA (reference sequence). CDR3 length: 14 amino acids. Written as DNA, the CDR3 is TGCAGTGCTGCAGACAGGGGAATATACAATGAGCAGTTCTTC. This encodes CSAADRGIYNEQFF.

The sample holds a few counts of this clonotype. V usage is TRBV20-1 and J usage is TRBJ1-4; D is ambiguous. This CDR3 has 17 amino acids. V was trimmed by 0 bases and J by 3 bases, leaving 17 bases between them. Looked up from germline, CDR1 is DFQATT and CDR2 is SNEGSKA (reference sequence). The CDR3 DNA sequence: TGCAGTGCTAGAGATACCGGCCGCTCGAGAGCTAATGAAAAACTGTTTTTT. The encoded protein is CSARDTGRSRANEKLFF.

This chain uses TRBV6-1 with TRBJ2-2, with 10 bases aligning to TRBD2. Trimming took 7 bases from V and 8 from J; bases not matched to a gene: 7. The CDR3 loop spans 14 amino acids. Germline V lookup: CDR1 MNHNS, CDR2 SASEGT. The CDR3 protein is CASKESGRVGELFF. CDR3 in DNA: TGTGCCAGCAAGGAAAGCGGGAGGGTTGGGGAGCTGTTTTTT.

The CDR3 sequence is CASQAQHF. CDR3 coding DNA: TGTGCCAGCCAGGCCCAGCATTTT. The J gene is TRBJ1-5, the V gene TRBV6-7; D gene ambiguous. TRBV6-7 is an ORF, and what it does is uncertain. The CDR3 extends over 8 amino acids. The V gene lost 8 bases and the J gene lost 11 bases, with 4 bases spanning the gap.

CDR3 protein: CSAFSGLAGFDEQYF. For the CDR3, the DNA is TGCAGTGCTTTTTCTGGACTAGCGGGATTCGACGAGCAGTACTTC. This rearrangement joins TRBV20-1 to TRBJ2-7; 12 nucleotides line up with TRBD2. The CDR3 extends over 15 amino acids. The V gene end was trimmed by 5 bases and the J gene end by 5 bases; junction bases not matched to a gene: 10. CDR1 and CDR2 from the germline V gene are DFQATT and SNEGSKA (reference sequence).

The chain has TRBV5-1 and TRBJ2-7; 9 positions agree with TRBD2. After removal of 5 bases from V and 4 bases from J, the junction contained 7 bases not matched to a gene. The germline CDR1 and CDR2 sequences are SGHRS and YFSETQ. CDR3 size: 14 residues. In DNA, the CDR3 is TGCGCCAGCAGTTTAGCGGGAGTGGGGTACGAGCAGTACTTC. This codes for CASSLAGVGYEQYF.

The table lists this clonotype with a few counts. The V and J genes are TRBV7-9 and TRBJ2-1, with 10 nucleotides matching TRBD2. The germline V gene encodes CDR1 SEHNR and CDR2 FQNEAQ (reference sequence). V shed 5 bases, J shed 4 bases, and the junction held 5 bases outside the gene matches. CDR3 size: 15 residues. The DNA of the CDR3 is TGTGCCAGCAGCAGTCGTAGCGGGAGGTACAATGAGCAGTTCTTC. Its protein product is CASSSRSGRYNEQFF.

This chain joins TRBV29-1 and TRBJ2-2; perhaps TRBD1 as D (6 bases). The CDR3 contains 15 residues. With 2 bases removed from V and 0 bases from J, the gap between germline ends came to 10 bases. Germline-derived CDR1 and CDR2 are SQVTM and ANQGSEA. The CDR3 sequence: CSVERQGSNTGELFF. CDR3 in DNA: TGCAGCGTTGAAAGGCAGGGGTCGAACACCGGGGAGCTGTTTTTT.

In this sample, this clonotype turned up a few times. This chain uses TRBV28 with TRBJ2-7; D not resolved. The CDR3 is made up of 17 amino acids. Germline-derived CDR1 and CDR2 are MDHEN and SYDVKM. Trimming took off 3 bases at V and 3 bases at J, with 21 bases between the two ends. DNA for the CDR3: TGTGCCAGCAGTTTTTACTTAACCGACCCAAACAACTACGAGCAGTACTTC. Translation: CASSFYLTDPNNYEQYF.

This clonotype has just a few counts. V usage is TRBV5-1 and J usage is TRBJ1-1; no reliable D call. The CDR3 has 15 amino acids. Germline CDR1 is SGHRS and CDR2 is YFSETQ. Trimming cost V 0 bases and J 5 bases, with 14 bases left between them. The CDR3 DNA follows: TGCGCCAGCAGCTTGGATGGGCGAGCGAGGACTGAAGCTTTCTTT. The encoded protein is CASSLDGRARTEAFF.

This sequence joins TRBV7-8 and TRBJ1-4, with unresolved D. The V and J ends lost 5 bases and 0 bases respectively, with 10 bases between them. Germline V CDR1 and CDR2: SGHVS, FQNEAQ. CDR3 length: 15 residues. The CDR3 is CASSAYKATNEKLFF. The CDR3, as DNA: TGTGCCAGCAGCGCCTACAAGGCAACTAATGAAAAACTGTTTTTT. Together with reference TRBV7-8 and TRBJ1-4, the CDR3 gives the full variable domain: GAGVSQSPRYKVAKRGQDVALRCDPISGHVSLFWYQQALGQGPEFLTYFQNEAQLDKSGLPSDRFFAERPEGSVSTLKIQRTQQEDSAVYLCASSAYKATNEKLFFGSGTQLSVL.

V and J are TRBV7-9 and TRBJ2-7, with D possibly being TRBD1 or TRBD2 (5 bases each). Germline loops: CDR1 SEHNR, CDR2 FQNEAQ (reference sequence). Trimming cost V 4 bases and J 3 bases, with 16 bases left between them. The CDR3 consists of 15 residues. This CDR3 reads CASSSTGAGLYEQYF. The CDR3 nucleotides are TGTGCCAGCAGCTCCACCGGGGCCGGACTCTACGAGCAGTACTTC.

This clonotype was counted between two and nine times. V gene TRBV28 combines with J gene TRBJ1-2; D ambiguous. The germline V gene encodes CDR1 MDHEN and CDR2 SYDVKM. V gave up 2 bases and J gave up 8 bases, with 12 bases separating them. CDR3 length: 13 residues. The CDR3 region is CASSLNRQGGYTF. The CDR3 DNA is TGTGCCAGCAGTTTAAACCGTCAAGGCGGCTACACCTTC.

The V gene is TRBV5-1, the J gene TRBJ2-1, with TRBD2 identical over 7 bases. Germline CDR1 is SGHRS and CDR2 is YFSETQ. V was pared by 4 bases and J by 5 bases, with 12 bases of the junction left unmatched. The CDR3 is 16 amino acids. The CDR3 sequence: CASSAYLAALDNEQFF. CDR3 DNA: TGCGCCAGCAGCGCGTACCTAGCGGCCCTCGACAATGAGCAGTTCTTC.

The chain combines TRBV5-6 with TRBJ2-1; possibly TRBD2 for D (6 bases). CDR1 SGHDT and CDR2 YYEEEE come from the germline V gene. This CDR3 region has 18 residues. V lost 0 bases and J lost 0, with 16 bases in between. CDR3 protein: CASSLVVLAQSSYNEQFF. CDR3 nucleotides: TGTGCCAGCAGCTTGGTAGTTCTAGCGCAGAGCTCCTACAATGAGCAGTTCTTC.

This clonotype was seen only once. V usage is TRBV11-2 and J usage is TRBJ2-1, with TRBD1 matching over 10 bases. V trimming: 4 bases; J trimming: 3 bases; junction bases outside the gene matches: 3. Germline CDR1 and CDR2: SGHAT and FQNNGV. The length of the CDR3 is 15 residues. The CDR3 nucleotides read TGTGCCAGCAGCTCGGGACAGGGGTTCTACAATGAGCAGTTCTTC. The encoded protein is CASSSGQGFYNEQFF.

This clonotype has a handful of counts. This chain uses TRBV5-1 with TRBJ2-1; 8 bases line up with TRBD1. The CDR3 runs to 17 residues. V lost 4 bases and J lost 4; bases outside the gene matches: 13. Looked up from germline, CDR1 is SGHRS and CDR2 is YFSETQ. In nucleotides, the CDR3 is TGCGCCAGCAGCCCAGGGACAGGAAGAGGGGTGTACAATGAGCAGTTCTTC. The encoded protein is CASSPGTGRGVYNEQFF.

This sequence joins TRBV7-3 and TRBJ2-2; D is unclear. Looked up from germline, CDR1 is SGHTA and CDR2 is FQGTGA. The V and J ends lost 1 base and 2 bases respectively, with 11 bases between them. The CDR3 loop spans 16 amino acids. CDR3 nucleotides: TGTGCCAGCAGCTTAATGGGCCGGGTTAACACCGGGGAGCTGTTTTTT. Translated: CASSLMGRVNTGELFF.

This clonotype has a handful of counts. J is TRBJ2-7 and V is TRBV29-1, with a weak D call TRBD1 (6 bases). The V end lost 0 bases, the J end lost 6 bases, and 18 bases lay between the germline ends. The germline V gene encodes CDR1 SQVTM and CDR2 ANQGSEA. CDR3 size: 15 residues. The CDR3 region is CSVEEGTGLQFEQYF. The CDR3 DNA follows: TGCAGCGTTGAAGAAGGAACAGGGCTCCAATTCGAGCAGTACTTC.

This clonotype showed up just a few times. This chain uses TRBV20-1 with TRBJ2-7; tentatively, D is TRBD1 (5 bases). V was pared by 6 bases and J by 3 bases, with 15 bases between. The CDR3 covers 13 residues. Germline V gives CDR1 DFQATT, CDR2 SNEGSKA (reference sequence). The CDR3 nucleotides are TGCAGTGCGATCCCAGGGAAGAACTACGAGCAGTACTTC. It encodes CSAIPGKNYEQYF.